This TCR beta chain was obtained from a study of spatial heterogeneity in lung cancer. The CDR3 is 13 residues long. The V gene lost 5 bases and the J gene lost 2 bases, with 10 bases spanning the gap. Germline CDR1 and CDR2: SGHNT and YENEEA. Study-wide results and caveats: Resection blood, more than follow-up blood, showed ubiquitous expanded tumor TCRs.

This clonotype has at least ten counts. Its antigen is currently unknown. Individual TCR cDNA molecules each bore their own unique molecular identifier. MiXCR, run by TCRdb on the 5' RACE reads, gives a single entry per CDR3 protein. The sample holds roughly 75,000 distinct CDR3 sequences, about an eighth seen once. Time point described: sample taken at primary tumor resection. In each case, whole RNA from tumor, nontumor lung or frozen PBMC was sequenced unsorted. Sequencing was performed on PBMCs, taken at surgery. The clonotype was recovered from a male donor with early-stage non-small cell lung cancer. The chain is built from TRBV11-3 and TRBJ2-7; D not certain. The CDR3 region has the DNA TGTGCCAGCAGCCGCACATGGGCCTACGAGCAGTACTTC. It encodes CASSRTWAYEQYF.